The 27 T cell receptor beta chains below were found in one sample sequenced in a study of CD8+CD57+ T cells in acquired aplastic anemia. In patients chosen for sequencing, flow cytometry had shown CD8+CD57+ cell expansion. The use of genomic DNA as template underpinned the TCR beta VDJ and CDR3 profiling. TCRdb processed the reads anew with MiXCR; each CDR3 protein has one entry. There are about 170,000 distinct CDR3 sequences in the sample; 45% to 55% occur only once, and more than 0.85% lies in the top ten. The sequencing input was sorted CD4+, CD8+, or CD8+CD57+ T cells (not recorded which) from PBMCs. The receptor set was obtained from a human donor with aplastic anemia.

This clonotype was observed many times. This rearrangement joins TRBV11-2 to TRBJ2-7; TRBD1 might be the D (6 bases). The CDR3 covers 13 residues. The V and J ends lost 5 bases and 6 bases respectively, with 14 bases between them. Germline V gene sequence: CDR1 SGHAT, CDR2 FQNNGV. CDR3 in DNA: TGTGCCAGCAGCCCCCCAGGGGATTCCGAGCAGTACTTC. Translated, it gives CASSPPGDSEQYF.

This clonotype was counted at least ten times. The rearrangement uses TRBV14 and TRBJ2-7; no reliable D call. Trimming pared 6 bases from V and 0 bases from J, leaving 12 bases between. Germline CDR1 reads SGHDN; CDR2 reads FVKESK. The CDR3 is made up of 14 amino acids. CDR3 protein: CASRRVTSSYEQYF. The CDR3 DNA reads TGTGCCAGCAGAAGGGTAACGAGCTCCTACGAGCAGTACTTC.

This clonotype was found many times. V is TRBV19 and J is TRBJ1-1; a possible D gene is TRBD1 (6 bases). Trimming removed 5 bases from V and 5 bases from J, with 12 bases in between. Germline CDR1 is LNHDA and CDR2 is SQIVND (reference sequence). The CDR3 spans 13 residues. The CDR3 DNA follows: TGTGCCAGTAGTGCCACAGGGTGGACTGAAGCTTTCTTT. As protein: CASSATGWTEAFF.

The genes are TRBV10-3 and TRBJ2-3; D remains unclear. There are 15 residues in the CDR3. The germline CDR1 and CDR2 sequences are ENHRY and SYGVKD. Trimming cost V 0 bases and J 4 bases, with 11 bases left between them. The CDR3 spells CAISESISISDTQYF. CDR3 nucleotide sequence: TGTGCCATCAGTGAGTCGATTAGCATCTCAGATACGCAGTATTTT.

Ten or more counts support this clonotype. V gene TRBV4-1 combines with J gene TRBJ2-7; no reliable D call. The V end was cut by 1 base, the J end by 3 bases, with 13 bases between. The germline V gene encodes CDR1 MGHRA and CDR2 YSYEKL. CDR3 size: 15 residues. DNA of the CDR3: TGCGCCAGCAGCCAAGGTTCGGTGGTGGGCTACGAGCAGTACTTC. This encodes CASSQGSVVGYEQYF.

For this clonotype: Being one base from a much bigger clone, this may be a read error. As the CDR3 is not closed by the conserved phenylalanine or tryptophan, this likely results from a read error. The chain recombines TRBV6-1 with TRBJ1-5; a possible D gene is TRBD1 (6 bases). Germline-derived CDR1 and CDR2 are MNHNS and SASEGT. The CDR3 is 12 amino acids. Trimming took 5 bases from V and 7 from J, leaving 9 bases between them. The chain's CDR3 is CASSTGNQPQHS. CDR3 sequence (DNA): TGTGCCAGCAGTACAGGGAACCAGCCCCAGCATTCT.

This chain joins TRBV4-2 and TRBJ2-5; D is ambiguous. In germline, CDR1 is LGHNA, CDR2 YNFKEQ. V was pared by 0 bases and J by 5 bases, with 16 bases between. There are 16 residues in the CDR3. This CDR3 reads CASSQDLTVLIETQYF. CDR3 DNA: TGTGCCAGCAGCCAAGATCTAACCGTACTGATTGAGACCCAGTACTTC.

This chain links TRBV4-1 with TRBJ2-7, with D tentatively TRBD1 (5 bases). Germline V gene lookup returns CDR1 MGHRA and CDR2 YSYEKL. The V end lost 0 bases, the J end lost 2 bases, and 8 bases lay between the germline ends. The length of the CDR3 is 14 residues. Here the CDR3 DNA reads TGCGCCAGCAGCCAAGATCTAGGGGCCTACGAGCAGTACTTC. Amino acid sequence: CASSQDLGAYEQYF.

The table lists this clonotype with many counts. The rearrangement uses TRBV20-1 and TRBJ1-3; no clear D gene. This CDR3 is built from 14 residues. The V and J ends lost 4 bases and 0 bases respectively, with 10 bases between them. Germline V lookup: CDR1 DFQATT, CDR2 SNEGSKA (reference sequence). CDR3 nucleotides: TGCAGTGCTAAGATAAGCCCCTCTGGAAACACCATATATTTT. It yields the protein CSAKISPSGNTIYF.

This clonotype was observed many times. The V gene is TRBV6-2 or TRBV6-3, the J gene TRBJ2-7; 9 bases are a match to TRBD1. Trimming removed 4 bases from V and 4 bases from J; junction bases left unmatched: 14. The CDR3 totals 17 residues. Germline V lookup: CDR1 MNHEY, CDR2 SVGEGT. The CDR3 here is CASSFSPGQGTGYEQYF. The CDR3 DNA is TGTGCCAGCAGTTTCTCACCGGGACAGGGTACGGGGTACGAGCAGTACTTC.

This clonotype was observed a single time. The chain has TRBV4-3 and TRBJ2-7; possibly TRBD2 for D (5 bases). Germline CDR1 and CDR2: LGHNA and YSLEER. The CDR3 has 13 amino acids. V dropped 10 bases and J dropped 3 bases, with 16 bases sitting between them. The CDR3 is CANSQDRGYEQYF. For the CDR3, the DNA is TGCGCCAATAGCCAAGATCGGGGCTACGAGCAGTACTTC.

This clonotype was found many times. The CDR3 bases are TGTGCCAGCAGCCTCGCGACATTGAACACTGAAGCTTTCTTT. This sequence encodes CASSLATLNTEAFF. This chain links TRBV6-1 with TRBJ1-1; D is ambiguous. The CDR3 is 14 residues long. Germline loops: CDR1 MNHNS, CDR2 SASEGT. V was pared by 6 bases and J by 0 bases, with 11 bases between.

With regard to this clonotype: This may stem from a read error, because a much larger clone lies one nucleotide away. The chain couples TRBV6-1 to TRBJ1-2; 7 bases are a match to TRBD1. The germline gives CDR1 MNHNS, CDR2 SASEGT. This CDR3 comprises 13 residues. The CDR3 region has the DNA TGTGCCAGTAAGTTGGGACAGCTCTATGGCTTCACCTTC. Amino acid sequence: CASKLGQLYGFTF.

This clonotype came up many times. The V gene is TRBV13, the J gene TRBJ2-7; 9 bases are shared with TRBD1. Germline V CDR1 and CDR2: PRHDT, FYEKMQ (reference sequence). There are 15 residues in the CDR3. Trimming cost V 2 bases and J 5 bases; bases outside gene matches: 7. The CDR3 is CASSLMGQGTHEQYF. The CDR3 DNA reads TGTGCCAGCAGCTTAATGGGACAGGGTACCCACGAGCAGTACTTC.

In this sample, this clonotype turned up many times. The chain combines TRBV2 with TRBJ2-5; 9 bases agree with TRBD2. This CDR3 contains 15 residues. Losses at the gene ends were 1 base for V and 5 bases for J; bases not matched to a gene: 5. Germline loops: CDR1 SNHLY, CDR2 FYNNEI. CDR3 in amino acids: CASSEGGAGGETQYF. The CDR3 DNA sequence: TGTGCCAGCAGTGAAGGTGGGGCGGGAGGGGAGACCCAGTACTTC.

This clonotype was counted ten times or more. CDR3 nucleotide sequence: TGCGCCAGCAGCCAAGATCACAGGCTAGGCTACACCTTC. Encoded protein: CASSQDHRLGYTF. This rearrangement joins TRBV4-1 to TRBJ1-2; possible D gene TRBD1, 5 bases. Per germline, CDR1 MGHRA and CDR2 YSYEKL. The CDR3 consists of 13 residues. Trimming cost V 0 bases and J 8 bases, with 10 bases left between them.

This rearrangement joins TRBV6-2 or TRBV6-3 to TRBJ2-3; TRBD2 agrees at 10 bases. Germline V lookup: CDR1 MNHEY, CDR2 SVGEGT. The CDR3 covers 18 residues. J was trimmed by 4 bases and V by 2 bases; bases with no gene match: 12. The CDR3 here is CASSYNRRLAGESDTQYF. DNA of the CDR3: TGTGCCAGCAGTTACAACCGCCGCCTAGCGGGGGAGTCAGATACGCAGTATTTT.

V usage is TRBV2 and J usage is TRBJ2-3; 8 bases are shared with TRBD1. The germline V gene encodes CDR1 SNHLY and CDR2 FYNNEI. Trimming took 5 bases from V and 1 from J; bases not matched to a gene: 5. There are 15 residues in the CDR3. The CDR3 DNA follows: TGTGCCAGCAGTTGGACAGGGCCTGGCACAGATACGCAGTATTTT. Protein: CASSWTGPGTDTQYF.

This clonotype was found once. At one end the junction does not follow the germline gene, possibly because of a read error. V and J are TRBV4-1 and TRBJ1-1; D uncertain. CDR1 and CDR2 from the germline V gene are MGHRA and YSYEKL. CDR3 length: 12 amino acids. CDR3 amino acids: CACSQESTEAFF. Written as DNA, the CDR3 is TGCGCCTGCAGCCAAGAATCCACTGAAGCTTTCTTT.

This chain uses TRBV11-2 with TRBJ1-1; the D gene is possibly TRBD1 (6 bases). Germline V gives CDR1 SGHAT, CDR2 FQNNGV. V lost 0 bases and J 3 bases, leaving 11 bases between the germline ends. This CDR3 region has 15 residues. CDR3 loop: CASSLDGGIDTEAFF. CDR3 bases: TGTGCCAGCAGCTTAGATGGGGGCATAGACACTGAAGCTTTCTTT. Full variable domain (outside the CDR3, taken from reference TRBV11-2 and TRBJ1-1): EAGVAQSPRYKIIEKRQSVAFWCNPISGHATLYWYQQILGQGPKLLIQFQNNGVVDDSQLPKDRFSAERLKGVDSTLKIQPAKLEDSAVYLCASSLDGGIDTEAFFGQGTRLTVV.

This clonotype has just a few counts. The gene calls are TRBV11-2 and TRBJ1-3, with D hard to call. Trimming took off 5 bases at V and 2 bases at J, with 16 bases between the two ends. The V gene's germline CDR1 is SGHAT and CDR2 FQNNGV. The CDR3 spans 16 residues. The CDR3 coding sequence is TGTGCCAGCAGCCCCCGGGCGGGTGGCACTGGAAACACCATATATTTT. It is translated as CASSPRAGGTGNTIYF.

At least ten counts were recorded for this clonotype. V gene TRBV2 combines with J gene TRBJ1-2; D call uncertain. Between the trimmed V and J ends, which lost 3 bases and 4 bases, there was a span of 6 bases. There are 12 residues in the CDR3. Germline lookup yields CDR1 SNHLY and CDR2 FYNNEI. The DNA of the CDR3 is TGTGCCAGCAGTGAGGCAGCCTATGGCTACACCTTC. It codes for CASSEAAYGYTF.

The gene calls are TRBV7-2 and TRBJ1-3; D is undetermined. CDR1 is SGHTA and CDR2 is FQGNSA in the germline V gene. The CDR3 loop spans 13 amino acids. V dropped 6 bases and J dropped 3 bases, with 9 bases sitting between them. CDR3: CASSFAGGNTIYF. Here the CDR3 DNA reads TGTGCCAGCAGTTTTGCAGGTGGAAACACCATATATTTT. The entire variable domain, with the rest obtained from reference TRBV7-2 and TRBJ1-3, is as follows: GAGVSQSPSNKVTEKGKDVELRCDPISGHTALYWYRQSLGQGLEFLIYFQGNSAPDKSGLPSDRFSAERTGGSVSTLTIQRTQQEDSAVYLCASSFAGGNTIYFGEGSWLTVV.

This clonotype was counted ten times or more. V and J are TRBV10-2 and TRBJ1-4; 10 bases align to TRBD1. The junction had 13 bases not matched to a gene; V was cut back by 7 bases and J by 8 bases. The germline V gene encodes CDR1 WSHSY and CDR2 SAAADI. This CDR3 comprises 16 residues. Written as DNA, the CDR3 is TGCGCCAGCAATGACCGGGACAGGGGTTCTAGCGAAAAACTGTTTTTT. Encoded protein: CASNDRDRGSSEKLFF.

In its sample, this clonotype was seen many times. The chain links TRBV6-1 to TRBJ1-1, with a weak D call TRBD1 (5 bases). Trimming took 5 bases from V and 1 from J, leaving 14 bases between them. The length of the CDR3 is 15 residues. Per the germline V gene, CDR1 is MNHNS and CDR2 is SASEGT. DNA for the CDR3: TGTGCCAGCAGTCCCCGCAGGGCCACGAACACTGAAGCTTTCTTT. It is translated as CASSPRRATNTEAFF.

Only a few counts were recorded for this clonotype. This chain uses TRBV19 with TRBJ1-2; D is unclear. This CDR3 is built from 13 residues. Germline CDR1 and CDR2: LNHDA and SQIVND (reference sequence). V lost 5 bases to trimming and J lost 2 bases, with 9 bases between them. CDR3 protein: CASSASQNYGYTF. In DNA form, the CDR3 reads TGTGCCAGTAGTGCTTCCCAGAACTATGGCTACACCTTC.

In its sample, this clonotype was seen a few times. The CDR3, as DNA: TGTGCCAGCAGCCTCGAAGGGACCTTCACCGGGGAGCTGTTTTTT. Translating gives CASSLEGTFTGELFF. The chain employs TRBV4-2 and TRBJ2-2; D is perhaps TRBD1 or TRBD2 (5 bases each). CDR3 length equals 15 residues. Looked up from germline, CDR1 is LGHNA and CDR2 is YNFKEQ. The V end was cut by 4 bases, the J end by 4 bases, with 13 bases between.